Below, 30 T cell receptor beta chains from the same sample are listed, as sequenced in a study of neurological immune-mediated disorders. TCRdb re-called the 5' RACE reads through MiXCR, storing one row per CDR3 protein. Among about 59,000 distinct CDR3 sequences listed, about 25% were seen once. The time point is: technical triplicate 2. The sample taken for sequencing was PBMCs. All receptors derive from a man aged 55-75 years with HTLV-1-associated myelopathy (HAM/TSP).

This clonotype was found many times. The chain carries TRBV15 and TRBJ2-1, with 9 positions matching TRBD2. This CDR3 comprises 16 residues. Germline lookup yields CDR1 LNHNV and CDR2 YYDKDF (reference sequence). V lost 2 bases, J lost 4 bases, and 6 bases stayed unmatched. The CDR3 is CATSRSPTSGYNEQFF. The CDR3, as DNA: TGTGCCACCAGCAGATCCCCCACTAGCGGGTACAATGAGCAGTTCTTC.

This chain connects TRBV5-1 to TRBJ2-6; possible D gene TRBD1, 5 bases. The germline V gene has CDR1 SGHRS and CDR2 YFSETQ. Between the trimmed V and J ends, which lost 1 base and 2 bases, there was a span of 7 bases. The CDR3 is 15 amino acids. The CDR3 sequence: CASSLQGTGANVLTF. CDR3 coding DNA: TGCGCCAGCAGCTTGCAGGGAACTGGGGCCAACGTCCTGACTTTC.

V is TRBV28 and J is TRBJ1-5; D is undetermined. The CDR3 covers 15 residues. Germline CDR1 is MDHEN and CDR2 is SYDVKM. Trimming took 2 bases from V and 5 from J, leaving 13 bases between them. CDR3 sequence: CASSLGSISDQPQHF. The CDR3 bases are TGTGCCAGCAGTTTAGGCTCCATCTCTGATCAGCCCCAGCATTTT.

The sample holds many counts of this clonotype. V usage is TRBV12-3 or TRBV12-4 and J usage is TRBJ1-1; the D gene is possibly TRBD1 (5 bases). V was trimmed by 7 bases and J by 4 bases, leaving 13 bases between them. The CDR3 sequence is 13 residues long. CDR3 sequence: CASIWGYGTEAFF. The CDR3 DNA sequence: TGTGCCAGCATCTGGGGCTATGGCACTGAAGCTTTCTTT.

This clonotype appeared a few times. An end of the junction differs from the germline gene, which may be a read error. The rearrangement uses TRBV10-1 and TRBJ2-5; 8 nucleotides align to TRBD2. The CDR3 spans 13 residues. Germline V gives CDR1 WNHNN, CDR2 SYGVQD (reference sequence). The DNA of the CDR3 is TGCGCCAACAGTGAGTCTCGGGAGGGGACCCAGTACTTC. Its protein is CANSESREGTQYF.

In this sample, this clonotype turned up many times. V usage is TRBV5-1 and J usage is TRBJ2-3, with D hard to call. The length of the CDR3 is 14 residues. The V end was cut by 0 bases, the J end by 1 base, with 6 bases between. From germline, CDR1 is SGHRS and CDR2 YFSETQ. CDR3 loop: CASSLVLGTDTQYF. CDR3 in DNA: TGCGCCAGCAGCTTGGTTCTGGGCACAGATACGCAGTATTTT.

This clonotype showed up many times. The chain recombines TRBV3-1 with TRBJ1-6; no clear D gene. The germline V gene has CDR1 LGHDT and CDR2 YNNKEL (reference sequence). The CDR3 is 13 residues long. V dropped 1 base and J dropped 7 bases, with 5 bases sitting between them. CDR3 in DNA: TGTGCCAGCAGCCAAGTGGGCAATTCACCCCTCCACTTT. The encoded protein is CASSQVGNSPLHF.

This clonotype was picked up many times. This chain uses TRBV5-1 with TRBJ2-6, with D uncertain. Germline loops: CDR1 SGHRS, CDR2 YFSETQ. V was trimmed by 4 bases and J by 4 bases, leaving 21 bases between them. The CDR3 has 18 residues. In DNA form, the CDR3 reads TGCGCCAGCAGCGGGCCGGGCCCCCCTTTGTCGGGGGCCAACGTCCTGACTTTC. This translates into CASSGPGPPLSGANVLTF.

This clonotype was found many times. V and J are TRBV29-1 and TRBJ2-7; possible D gene TRBD2, 6 bases. Trimming pared 5 bases from V and 2 bases from J, leaving 13 bases between. CDR3 length equals 13 residues. Germline V gene lookup returns CDR1 SQVTM and CDR2 ANQGSEA. CDR3 protein: CSVLGGTTYEQYF. The CDR3 nucleotides are TGCAGCGTTCTAGGCGGGACCACCTACGAGCAGTACTTC.

This clonotype was picked up many times. The V call is TRBV18, the J call TRBJ1-4, with TRBD1 matching 7 bases. In germline, CDR1 is KGHSH, CDR2 LQKENI. This CDR3 is 15 amino acids long. V lost 0 bases and J lost 7; bases outside the gene matches: 5. This CDR3 is CASSPPRQGGEKLFF. For the CDR3, the DNA is TGTGCCAGCTCACCACCGAGGCAGGGGGGTGAAAAACTGTTTTTT.

This clonotype was detected many times. DNA for the CDR3: TGCGCCAGCCGCCCCAGCGGGAGTCGCGCAGATACGCAGTATTTT. Translated: CASRPSGSRADTQYF. The chain combines TRBV5-1 with TRBJ2-3; 8 nucleotides agree with TRBD2. The CDR3 loop spans 15 amino acids. The V segment lost 7 bases and the J segment 4 bases; nucleotides outside the gene matches: 11. Germline V gene data show CDR1 as SGHRS and CDR2 as YFSETQ.

This clonotype has at least ten counts. V is TRBV7-2 and J is TRBJ1-6, with 9 positions matching TRBD1. CDR1 is SGHTA, CDR2 FQGNSA, per germline. The CDR3 loop spans 15 amino acids. After removal of 1 base from V and 10 bases from J, the junction contained 5 bases not matched to a gene. The CDR3 loop is CASSLVGTGHSPLHF. As DNA, the CDR3 is TGTGCCAGCAGCTTAGTTGGGACAGGGCACTCACCCCTCCACTTT.

This clonotype was counted many times. The chain is built from TRBV29-1 and TRBJ2-5; D is unresolved. Trimming took 0 bases from V and 5 from J, leaving 7 bases between them. CDR1 is SQVTM and CDR2 is ANQGSEA in the germline V gene. CDR3 size: 12 residues. The CDR3 loop reads CSVEDVPETQYF. In nucleotides, the CDR3 is TGCAGCGTTGAAGACGTTCCCGAGACCCAGTACTTC. Full variable domain (remainder filled in from reference TRBV29-1 and TRBJ2-5): SAVISQKPSRDICQRGTSLTIQCQVDSQVTMMFWYRQQPGQSLTLIATANQGSEATYESGFVIDKFPISRPNLTFSTLTVSNMSPEDSSIYLCSVEDVPETQYFGPGTRLLVL.

Of note for this clonotype: One junction end does not reproduce the germline sequence, and a read error may be involved. The V and J genes are TRBV20-1 and TRBJ2-7, with D possibly matching TRBD1 (6 bases). Germline CDR1 and CDR2: DFQATT and SNEGSKA (reference sequence). CDR3 size: 14 residues. The CDR3 DNA sequence: TGCAGTGCTCGTCAGACAGGAGGTGTGTACGAGAAGTACTTC. Translated: CSARQTGGVYEKYF.

This clonotype was observed at least ten times. V and J are TRBV7-3 and TRBJ1-5; no firm D call. Trimming removed 11 bases at V and 6 bases at J, with 14 bases between. Germline CDR1 reads SGHTA; CDR2 reads FQGTGA. The CDR3 is made up of 12 amino acids. DNA of the CDR3: TGTGCCCTTGGTCTGGCACCTCAGCCCCAGCATTTT. This encodes CALGLAPQPQHF.

This clonotype was seen many times. The V call is TRBV4-2, the J call TRBJ1-6, with 7 bases aligning to TRBD1. This CDR3 has 17 amino acids. Per germline, CDR1 LGHNA and CDR2 YNFKEQ. Trimming at V came to 0 bases and at J to 5 bases, leaving 7 bases not matched to a gene. The CDR3 spells CASSQELGQRNNSPLHF. The CDR3 DNA reads TGTGCCAGCAGCCAAGAGTTGGGACAGAGAAATAATTCACCCCTCCACTTT.

This clonotype occurred a few times. CDR3 sequence (DNA): TGCGCCAGCAGCTTGGGTGCGGGAGCCCCCGAGCAGTACTTC. Encoded protein: CASSLGAGAPEQYF. This chain joins TRBV5-1 and TRBJ2-7, with TRBD2 matching 7 bases. The CDR3 loop spans 14 amino acids. The germline CDR1 and CDR2 sequences are SGHRS and YFSETQ. V shed 0 bases, J shed 6 bases, and the junction held 6 bases outside the gene matches. The full variable domain, in which reference TRBV5-1 and TRBJ2-7 provide the parts outside the CDR3, is KAGVTQTPRYLIKTRGQQVTLSCSPISGHRSVSWYQQTPGQGLQFLFEYFSETQRNKGNFPGRFSGRQFSNSRSEMNVSTLELGDSALYLCASSLGAGAPEQYFGPGTRLTVT.

The rearrangement links TRBV5-1 to TRBJ2-1, with 7 bases identical to TRBD2. This CDR3 is 17 amino acids long. With 1 base clipped from V and 4 bases from J, the junction kept 11 bases outside the gene matches. From germline, CDR1 is SGHRS and CDR2 YFSETQ. CDR3 bases: TGCGCCAGCAGCTTGATCGATCCTAGCGGCGGGTACAATGAGCAGTTCTTC. Translated: CASSLIDPSGGYNEQFF.

This clonotype was detected many times. This rearrangement joins TRBV5-1 to TRBJ1-4; D remains ambiguous. Germline lookup yields CDR1 SGHRS and CDR2 YFSETQ. Trimming took off 2 bases at V and 0 bases at J, with 20 bases between the two ends. The CDR3 runs 19 residues. The CDR3 loop reads CASSFRRLGEIATNEKLFF. The CDR3 DNA follows: TGCGCCAGCAGCTTCCGCAGGTTGGGAGAGATTGCAACTAATGAAAAACTGTTTTTT.

This clonotype was observed many times. The chain carries TRBV7-9 and TRBJ2-5; D might be TRBD2 (5 bases). Trimming removed 5 bases at V and 3 bases at J, with 7 bases between. This CDR3 contains 12 residues. Germline CDR1 reads SEHNR; CDR2 reads FQNEAQ (reference sequence). CDR3 nucleotide sequence: TGTGCCAGCAGCCAGGAGGAAGAGACCCAGTACTTC. This sequence encodes CASSQEEETQYF.

The rearrangement links TRBV30 to TRBJ1-6; 9 bases are a match to TRBD1. The CDR3 runs to 15 residues. The V gene end was trimmed by 0 bases and the J gene end by 10 bases; junction bases not matched to a gene: 7. Germline CDR1 GTSNPN, CDR2 SVGIG (reference sequence). CDR3 region: CAWSVLGQGTSPLHF. The DNA of the CDR3 is TGTGCCTGGAGTGTACTTGGACAGGGGACCTCACCCCTCCACTTT.

The sample holds many counts of this clonotype. The chain is built from TRBV7-3 and TRBJ2-6; D not resolved. Germline assignment: CDR1 SGHTA and CDR2 FQGTGA. CDR3 length equals 13 residues. Trimming cost V 3 bases and J 1 base, with 1 base left between them. In nucleotides, the CDR3 is TGTGCCAGCAGCTTTTCTGGGGCCAACGTCCTGACTTTC. It is translated as CASSFSGANVLTF. Looking up the rest from reference TRBV7-3 and TRBJ2-6 gives the full variable domain: GAGVSQTPSNKVTEKGKYVELRCDPISGHTALYWYRQSLGQGPEFLIYFQGTGAADDSGLPNDRFFAVRPEGSVSTLKIQRTERGDSAVYLCASSFSGANVLTFGAGSRLTVL.

The chain employs TRBV10-2 and TRBJ1-1; D is unresolved. The CDR3 consists of 14 residues. Trimming took off 0 bases at V and 7 bases at J, with 12 bases between the two ends. CDR1 and CDR2 (germline): WSHSY, SAAADI. The CDR3 is CASSESGRAGEAFF. In nucleotides, the CDR3 is TGCGCCAGCAGTGAGTCAGGTAGGGCGGGTGAAGCTTTCTTT.

The V call is TRBV30, the J call TRBJ2-1, with 7 bases lining up with TRBD1. Germline V gene lookup returns CDR1 GTSNPN and CDR2 SVGIG (reference sequence). Germline trimming cut 0 bases from V and 6 bases from J; bases unmatched to any gene: 8. The CDR3 is made up of 15 amino acids. CDR3 DNA sequence: TGTGCCTGGAGTGTAAAGGGGGCGCCGGGCAATGAGCAGTTCTTC. It encodes CAWSVKGAPGNEQFF. The variable domain in full, with the rest retrieved from reference TRBV30 and TRBJ2-1, is SQTIHQWPATLVQPVGSPLSLECTVEGTSNPNLYWYRQAAGRGLQLLFYSVGIGQISSEVPQNLSASRPQDRQFILSSKKLLLSDSGFYLCAWSVKGAPGNEQFFGPGTRLTVL.

This clonotype was seen ten or more times. This chain uses TRBV12-3 or TRBV12-4 with TRBJ1-1; D gene unclear. CDR3 size: 16 residues. Trimming shortened V by 1 base and J by 4 bases, and 16 bases separated the two germline ends. The CDR3 loop reads CASSLGGPPKGTEAFF. The CDR3 DNA follows: TGTGCCAGCAGTTTAGGTGGACCTCCCAAGGGCACTGAAGCTTTCTTT.

The gene calls are TRBV6-1 and TRBJ2-1; D is possibly TRBD2 (6 bases). With 4 bases removed from V and 7 bases from J, the gap between germline ends came to 20 bases. The CDR3 spans 16 residues. CDR1 is MNHNS, CDR2 SASEGT, per germline. Written as DNA, the CDR3 is TGTGCCAGCAGTGGGCTTATTAGCGTTGGGGGGAATGAGCAGTTCTTC. This translates into CASSGLISVGGNEQFF.

This clonotype was picked up many times. This chain joins TRBV5-1 and TRBJ1-1; D not resolved. Germline V gene sequence: CDR1 SGHRS, CDR2 YFSETQ. V lost 1 base to trimming and J lost 7 bases, with 11 bases between them. The CDR3 is made up of 13 amino acids. The CDR3 nucleotides are TGCGCCAGCAGCTTGAACACAGTTGTTGAAGCTTTCTTT. The encoded protein is CASSLNTVVEAFF.

This chain uses TRBV5-1 with TRBJ1-1; D call uncertain. This CDR3 contains 13 residues. Germline CDR1 reads SGHRS; CDR2 reads YFSETQ. V lost 0 bases, J lost 8 bases, and 11 bases lay in between. CDR3 in DNA: TGCGCCAGCAGCTTGGGCCATGGCTTAGAAGCTTTCTTT. Translated: CASSLGHGLEAFF. Together with reference TRBV5-1 and TRBJ1-1, the CDR3 gives the full variable domain: KAGVTQTPRYLIKTRGQQVTLSCSPISGHRSVSWYQQTPGQGLQFLFEYFSETQRNKGNFPGRFSGRQFSNSRSEMNVSTLELGDSALYLCASSLGHGLEAFFGQGTRLTVV.

Many counts were recorded for this clonotype. This rearrangement joins TRBV29-1 to TRBJ1-1, with a tentative D call TRBD1 (5 bases). Trimming pared 4 bases from V and 2 bases from J, leaving 11 bases between. Germline assignment: CDR1 SQVTM and CDR2 ANQGSEA. The CDR3 covers 13 residues. CDR3 residues: CSVVRQTNTEAFF. The CDR3 DNA reads as TGCAGCGTTGTACGACAGACTAACACTGAAGCTTTCTTT. The complete variable domain, with remaining parts taken from reference TRBV29-1 and TRBJ1-1, reads SAVISQKPSRDICQRGTSLTIQCQVDSQVTMMFWYRQQPGQSLTLIATANQGSEATYESGFVIDKFPISRPNLTFSTLTVSNMSPEDSSIYLCSVVRQTNTEAFFGQGTRLTVV.

This clonotype came up many times. The V and J genes are TRBV28 and TRBJ2-7; D gene uncertain. The CDR3 has 13 residues. The germline V gene has CDR1 MDHEN and CDR2 SYDVKM. The germline V and J ends were trimmed by 4 bases and 1 base, with 8 bases remaining between them. The CDR3 reads CASSSLDSYEQYF. CDR3 sequence (DNA): TGTGCCAGCAGTTCCCTCGATTCCTACGAGCAGTACTTC.